One and the same sample provided the 16 T cell receptor beta chains below, sequenced in a study of blood T cell repertoires in COVID-19. Generated by immunoSEQ multiplex PCR, the TCRdb table keeps only in-frame clones and is missing some. The sample has about 180,000 clones, 65% to 90% seen once. What was sequenced was peripheral blood. The receptor set was obtained from a man aged 50 or older with active or convalescent COVID-19.

Only one count was recorded for this clone. The chain has TRBV9 and TRBJ2-2; 11 bases align to TRBD2. The CDR3 has 16 amino acids. CDR1 is SGDLS and CDR2 is YYNGEE in the germline V gene. The J segment lost 7 bases and the V segment lost 3 bases, leaving 8 bases of the junction unmatched. CDR3: CASSGIAGGQNGELFF. The CDR3 nucleotides read TGTGCCAGCAGCGGGATAGCGGGGGGGCAAAACGGGGAGCTGTTTTTT.

J is TRBJ1-1 and V is TRBV19; D is perhaps TRBD1 (5 bases). The CDR3 consists of 14 residues. The V and J ends lost 3 bases and 1 base respectively, with 9 bases between them. Germline CDR1 is LNHDA and CDR2 is SQIVND (reference sequence). The DNA of the CDR3 is TGTGCCAGTAGTATGGTGGGGGGGAACACTGAAGCTTTCTTT. Protein sequence: CASSMVGGNTEAFF.

The V and J genes are TRBV11-2 and TRBJ1-1; no clear D. This CDR3 spans 14 amino acids. Germline V CDR1 and CDR2: SGHAT, FQNNGV. Trimming took 4 bases from V and 5 from J, leaving 14 bases between them. The CDR3: CASSSQSGRTEAFF. CDR3 in DNA: TGTGCCAGCAGCTCCCAAAGTGGGAGAACTGAAGCTTTCTTT. Full variable domain (rest looked up from reference TRBV11-2 and TRBJ1-1): EAGVAQSPRYKIIEKRQSVAFWCNPISGHATLYWYQQILGQGPKLLIQFQNNGVVDDSQLPKDRFSAERLKGVDSTLKIQPAKLEDSAVYLCASSSQSGRTEAFFGQGTRLTVV.

The genes are TRBV20-1 and TRBJ1-1; D is unclear. The length of the CDR3 is 11 residues. The germline gives CDR1 DFQATT, CDR2 SNEGSKA (reference sequence). V was cut by 6 bases and J by 5 bases, with 10 bases left in between. CDR3 nucleotide sequence: TGCAGTGCAGTGGCCGGGACTGAAGCTTTCTTT. It translates to CSAVAGTEAFF.

V and J are TRBV7-3 and TRBJ2-1; TRBD2 matches 11 bases. CDR1 and CDR2 from the germline V gene are SGHTA and FQGTGA. CDR3 length equals 17 residues. V lost 5 bases and J lost 8; bases outside the gene matches: 14. CDR3 DNA sequence: TGTGCCAGCAGCCGGGCAGGGAGAACTAGCGGGAGCTATGAGCAGTTCTTC. It encodes CASSRAGRTSGSYEQFF.

This clone was seen at least ten times. The chain is built from TRBV10-1 and TRBJ2-3; 10 bases line up with TRBD2. V lost 2 bases, J lost 0 bases, and 5 bases stayed unmatched. This CDR3 has 17 amino acids. In germline, CDR1 is WNHNN, CDR2 SYGVQD (reference sequence). CDR3 residues: CASSETWTSGSTDTQYF. CDR3 DNA: TGCGCCAGCAGTGAGACTTGGACTAGCGGAAGCACAGATACGCAGTATTTT.

The chain recombines TRBV19 with TRBJ1-1; D might be TRBD1 (6 bases). Trimming removed 4 bases at V and 5 bases at J, with 20 bases between. The CDR3 covers 16 residues. CDR1 and CDR2 from the germline V gene are LNHDA and SQIVND (reference sequence). The CDR3 DNA reads TGTGCCAGTAGTAGTAGAACACAGGGTTTTTGGACTGAAGCTTTCTTT. This encodes CASSSRTQGFWTEAFF.

The CDR3 loop is CASSLLGQGADQPQHF. The CDR3 bases are TGTGCCAGCAGCCTTTTGGGACAGGGGGCCGATCAGCCCCAGCATTTT. The genes are TRBV7-9 and TRBJ1-5, with 12 bases lining up with TRBD1. CDR3 length: 16 residues. Trimming took 5 bases from V and 5 from J; bases not matched to a gene: 7. Germline V gene sequence: CDR1 SEHNR, CDR2 FQNEAQ (reference sequence).

In this sample, this clone turned up once. The rearrangement uses TRBV5-1 and TRBJ2-3, with D perhaps matching TRBD2 (6 bases). Germline V gives CDR1 SGHRS, CDR2 YFSETQ. This CDR3 has 16 residues. The V and J ends lost 1 base and 0 bases respectively, with 12 bases between them. The chain's CDR3 is CASSLFSGGSTDTQYF. The CDR3 nucleotides are TGCGCCAGCAGCTTGTTCAGCGGAGGGAGCACAGATACGCAGTATTTT.

This chain connects TRBV29-1 to TRBJ1-2; weak D call: TRBD1 (6 bases). Germline CDR1 and CDR2: SQVTM and ANQGSEA. V gave up 7 bases and J gave up 4 bases, with 16 bases separating them. The CDR3 is made up of 13 amino acids. The CDR3 coding sequence is TGCAGCGCTAGCGATGGACAGCTCTATGGCTACACCTTC. Translation gives CSASDGQLYGYTF.

The CDR3 loop is CASSSLTTQNEQFF. CDR3 nucleotides: TGTGCCAGCAGCTCACTGACTACCCAGAATGAGCAGTTCTTC. This rearrangement joins TRBV7-2 to TRBJ2-1; D may be TRBD2 (5 bases). The CDR3 spans 14 residues. Germline CDR1 is SGHTA and CDR2 is FQGNSA. V gave up 4 bases and J gave up 7 bases, with 14 bases separating them.

The rearrangement uses TRBV7-3 and TRBJ2-2, with 10 bases matching TRBD2. The CDR3 sequence is 15 residues long. The germline gives CDR1 SGHTA, CDR2 FQGTGA. The V gene end was trimmed by 5 bases and the J gene end by 6 bases; junction bases not matched to a gene: 6. The CDR3 loop is CASSPSSGSAGELFF. In DNA, the CDR3 is TGTGCCAGCAGCCCATCTAGCGGGAGTGCCGGGGAGCTGTTTTTT.

The chain couples TRBV18 to TRBJ1-1; D is possibly TRBD1 (5 bases). V dropped 3 bases and J dropped 10 bases, with 12 bases sitting between them. This CDR3 comprises 12 residues. Germline V gene sequence: CDR1 KGHSH, CDR2 LQKENI. DNA of the CDR3: TGTGCCAGCTCACCTATGCAAAGGGGAGCTTTCTTT. The encoded protein is CASSPMQRGAFF.

In DNA form, the CDR3 reads TGCGCCAGCAGCCTAGCGAACCAAGAGACCCAGTACTTC. Protein: CASSLANQETQYF. The V and J genes are TRBV4-1 and TRBJ2-5, with TRBD2 as a possible D gene (5 bases). Trimming took 4 bases from V and 0 from J, leaving 6 bases between them. This CDR3 is 13 amino acids long. Germline V lookup: CDR1 MGHRA, CDR2 YSYEKL.

V is TRBV2 and J is TRBJ2-3; TRBD1 matches 11 bases. Per germline, CDR1 SNHLY and CDR2 FYNNEI. Germline trimming cut 3 bases from V and 2 bases from J; bases unmatched to any gene: 10. The CDR3 loop spans 18 amino acids. The CDR3 DNA reads as TGTGCCAGCAGTGATATCCGGGACAGGGGGGGGCACACAGATACGCAGTATTTT. Encoded protein: CASSDIRDRGGHTDTQYF.

As concerns this clone: Other DNA sequences of this sample code for an identical CDR3. The chain is built from TRBV12-3 or TRBV12-4 and TRBJ2-1; D gene ambiguous. Trimming cost V 3 bases and J 3 bases, with 6 bases left between them. The CDR3 has 13 residues. This chain's CDR3 is CASSFRSYNEQFF. In nucleotides, the CDR3 is TGTGCCAGCAGTTTCCGCAGCTACAATGAGCAGTTCTTC.